This T cell receptor beta chain was recorded in a study of shared clonotypes between healthy human individuals. V shed 1 base and J 2 bases; nucleotides not matched to a gene: 2. This CDR3 is 16 amino acids long. CDR1 is LNHNV and CDR2 is YYDKDF in the germline V gene (reference sequence). Concerning this clone itself: Its antigen is not identified.

The sequenced material, unsorted PBMC DNA, was run on ten immunoSEQ deep assay plates. Repertoires were generated with immunoSEQ multiplex PCR, while TCRdb's copy carries only in-frame clones and drops some. The sample carries about 460,000 clones, 70% to 80% recorded once. Study outcomes and limitations: Few donors limited the genetic and exposure-history diversity represented. Deeper or shallower sequencing was expected to change how clonotypes are shared among donors.

The chain couples TRBV15 to TRBJ1-3; TRBD1 agrees at 10 bases. The clonotype comes from a woman in her 40s in good health. Some clones in this sample may be carry-over from other donors' samples. Sequenced material: PBMCs. The CDR3 sequence: CATSRGTGGTGNTIYF. In nucleotides, the CDR3 is TGTGCCACCAGCAGAGGGACAGGGGGGACTGGAAACACCATATATTTT.